The clone carrying this T cell receptor (beta chain) was counted ten times or more. This sample is part of a study of molecular identifiers for immune sequencing clone quantification. Turning to the study itself: In replicates, RNA from around 20,000 or 100,000 naive CD8 cells was divided five ways and four parts were sequenced.

The ends were cut back, 0 bases at V and 7 bases at J, with 3 bases in the middle. The CDR3 loop spans 12 amino acids. The germline gives CDR1 MNHEY, CDR2 SVGAGI. Previously reported methods and listed TCR primers produced the bulk TCR libraries. TCRdb analysed the PCR reads with MiXCR anew, one entry per CDR3 protein. Among roughly 86,000 distinct CDR3 sequences, around a fifth were seen once, and the ten largest hold around 0.91%. Material for sequencing was naive CD8+ T cells from blood, with Jurkat cell RNA spiked in. Subset given: FACS-sorted CD8+CD4-CCR7+CD45RA+ naive T cells. This clonotype was sampled from a human donor in good health. Some libraries in this study had Jurkat cell RNA spiked in. This chain links TRBV6-5 with TRBJ2-2; D is uncertain. The CDR3 nucleotides are TGTGCCAGCAGTTACTCGGGCGGGGAGCTGTTTTTT. This sequence encodes CASSYSGGELFF.